The 10 T cell receptor beta chains given below trace back to one sample, sequenced in a study of T cell responses to AZD1222 COVID-19 vaccine (dated by TCRdb to about 2021). The intended sense of this specimen's time point label: about 28 days (+/-7) after the second vaccine dose. Receptor libraries were prepared by the immunoSEQ multiplex PCR assay. TCRdb retrieved this table from immuneACCESS and kept in-frame rearrangements only. Not all clones are present; in checked studies, unresolved V genes account for under half, and no reason is known for the remainder. In this sample the table shows approximately 190,000 clones, 93% of which occur a single time. 1% of the sample comes from the top ten. The sequencing used peripheral blood, collected 28 days after the second AZD1222 dose. The receptors were sampled from an adult who received the AZD1222 COVID-19 vaccine.

This chain links TRBV24-1 with TRBJ2-3; D gene uncertain. CDR1 and CDR2 from the germline V gene are KGHDR and SFDVKD. CDR3 length: 14 amino acids. With 3 bases removed from V and 0 bases from J, the gap between germline ends came to 6 bases. CDR3 sequence: CATSDRTSTDTQYF. The CDR3 coding sequence is TGTGCCACCAGTGATCGCACTAGCACAGATACGCAGTATTTT.

The chain is built from TRBV19 and TRBJ1-1; no firm D call. Trimming removed 5 bases at V and 1 base at J, with 14 bases between. Germline loops: CDR1 LNHDA, CDR2 SQIVND (reference sequence). This CDR3 region has 15 residues. The CDR3 region is CASSPRSAANTEAFF. The DNA of the CDR3 is TGTGCCAGTAGTCCCCGGTCGGCGGCGAACACTGAAGCTTTCTTT.

The chain links TRBV24-1 to TRBJ2-3, with D hard to call. Per the germline V gene, CDR1 is KGHDR and CDR2 is SFDVKD. The V end was cut by 8 bases, the J end by 0 bases, with 20 bases between. This CDR3 has 17 residues. CDR3 bases: TGTGCCACCACCCTTCCGGCCCCCTCGAGTAGCACAGATACGCAGTATTTT. Translation gives CATTLPAPSSSTDTQYF.

The chain couples TRBV18 to TRBJ2-5; D tentatively reads TRBD1 or TRBD2 (5 bases each). This CDR3 comprises 16 residues. Germline values: CDR1 KGHSH, CDR2 LQKENI. Trimming cost V 3 bases and J 3 bases, with 17 bases left between them. CDR3 nucleotide sequence: TGTGCCAGCTCACCTCCAGGGACCTACGTCGAAGAGACCCAGTACTTC. Amino acid sequence: CASSPPGTYVEETQYF.

The table lists this clone with a count of one. The chain couples TRBV7-3 to TRBJ2-3; 8 bases are a match to TRBD2. J was trimmed by 2 bases and V by 2 bases; bases with no gene match: 3. The CDR3 consists of 15 residues. Germline CDR1 is SGHTA and CDR2 is FQGTGA. DNA of the CDR3: TGTGCCAGCAGCTTACGGCGGGGGGTCACAGATACGCAGTATTTT. Translating it yields CASSLRRGVTDTQYF.

The V gene is TRBV7-8, the J gene TRBJ2-7; D is uncertain. This CDR3 is 13 amino acids long. V gave up 5 bases and J gave up 5 bases, with 13 bases separating them. Germline CDR1 SGHVS, CDR2 FQNEAQ. The CDR3 is CASSDRPPDEQYF. Written as DNA, the CDR3 is TGTGCCAGCAGCGATCGACCCCCTGACGAGCAGTACTTC.

This clone was observed a single time. This chain links TRBV12-3 or TRBV12-4 with TRBJ2-1; TRBD2 agrees at 7 bases. Germline trimming cut 7 bases from V and 12 bases from J; bases unmatched to any gene: 9. This CDR3 is built from 12 residues. The CDR3 DNA is TGTGCCAGCACCAAGGGGACTATCGGGCAGTTCTTC. This codes for CASTKGTIGQFF.

This sequence joins TRBV21-1 and TRBJ1-2; TRBD1 is the table's D call, not checked against the DNA. TRBV21-1 is a documented pseudogene. The CDR3 consists of 14 residues. CDR3 region: CASSKVAGHYGYTF. The CDR3 DNA sequence: TGTGCCAGCAGCAAAGTTGCAGGGCACTATGGCTACACCTTC.

The CDR3 DNA is TGTGCCATCAGTTTCGGGACAGGGAGCGGCTATGGCTACACCTTC. Protein product: CAISFGTGSGYGYTF. The rearrangement uses TRBV10-3 and TRBJ1-2, with 9 bases aligning to TRBD1. Looked up from germline, CDR1 is ENHRY and CDR2 is SYGVKD. The CDR3 runs 15 residues. The junction had 8 bases not matched to a gene; V was cut back by 5 bases and J by 4 bases.

This clone was picked up one time. The rearrangement joins TRBV30 to TRBJ1-5; 7 bases fit TRBD1. In germline, CDR1 is GTSNPN, CDR2 SVGIG (reference sequence). This CDR3 is built from 13 residues. Trimming cost V 3 bases and J 6 bases; bases outside gene matches: 5. In nucleotides, the CDR3 is TGTGCCTGGAGCGAACAGGGGACTCAGCCCCAGCATTTT. Translated: CAWSEQGTQPQHF.